This section outlines one TCR beta chain sequence together with its context. As yet, its antigen is unknown. This entry belongs to a study of T-cell reconstitution after alpha-beta-depleted transplantation in children. Study-level results: It was reported that alpha-beta T cells came from several hundred expanded graft clones (about two months after transplant). Most T-cell counts and diversity one year after the transplant came from T cells that were newly produced. Surviving recipient cells, namely T cells and thymic progenitors, were the source of high day-60 TCRbeta diversity in some patients.

The CDR3 contains 16 residues. CDR1 is SGHAT and CDR2 is FQNNGV in the germline V gene. The V gene lost 5 bases and the J gene lost 0 bases, with 15 bases spanning the gap. This sample's TCRbeta library carried unique molecular identifier barcodes. TCRdb reprocessed the PCR reads with MiXCR, giving one entry per CDR3 protein. The sample has hundreds of thousands of distinct CDR3 sequences; 10% to 15% are singletons. The TCR was taken from a male patient between 10 and 17 years old who had a stem cell transplant for acute myeloid leukemia, so the T cells may come from the graft donor. The chain uses TRBV11-2 and TRBJ2-3, with D perhaps matching TRBD2 (6 bases). This material consisted of PBMCs, mostly from graft donor cells, taken 360 days after TCRalphabeta/CD19-depleted stem cell transplant. The chain's CDR3 is CASSPGRRDSTDTQYF. In DNA, the CDR3 is TGTGCCAGCAGCCCCGGTCGGCGGGATAGCACAGATACGCAGTATTTT.